This is a list of T cell receptor beta chains from one sample in a study of shared clonotypes between healthy human individuals. Produced via immunoSEQ multiplex PCR; TCRdb's table is partial and in-frame only. The table records nearly 1 million clones, approximately 76% of them present only once. Sequenced: memory CD4+ T cells sorted from blood. The receptors here all came from a young man in good health. The CDR3 runs from the conserved cysteine through the conserved F or W. D genes are given only for firm matches. Clone size is given for some rows only: seen once, a few or many times, or a class if the clone is expanded.

TRBV30	few	TRBJ1-1	-	CAWSKRGGRSQTEAFF	TGTGCCTGGAGTAAGAGGGGGGGCAGGAGTCAGACTGAAGCTTTCTTT
TRBV6-5	-	TRBJ1-2	-	CASSYRETNYGYTF	TGTGCCAGCAGTTACCGGGAAACTAACTATGGCTACACCTTC
TRBV14	-	TRBJ2-7	-	CASSLPGSGRSYEQYF	TGTGCCAGCAGCCTCCCGGGGAGCGGGCGGTCCTACGAGCAGTACTTC
TRBV6-5	-	TRBJ1-6	-	CASSYLGNNSPLHF	TGTGCCAGCAGTTACCTCGGAAACAATTCACCCCTCCACTTT
TRBV25-1	-	TRBJ1-4	TRBD1	CASSDRKGQGEKLFF	TGTGCCAGCAGTGACCGAAAGGGACAGGGTGAAAAACTGTTTTTT
TRBV7-3	-	TRBJ2-5	TRBD1	CASSLPLPERQGGETQYF	TGTGCCAGCAGCTTACCTCTCCCCGAAAGACAGGGTGGAGAGACCCAGTACTTC
TRBV7-8	-	TRBJ2-5	TRBD1	CASSLAPGTGANQETQYF	TGTGCCAGCAGCTTAGCTCCCGGGACAGGGGCCAACCAAGAGACCCAGTACTTC
TRBV5-4	-	TRBJ2-7	-	CASSLVRGDDEQYF	TGTGCCAGCAGCTTGGTGAGGGGCGACGACGAGCAGTACTTC
TRBV7-3	-	TRBJ2-5	TRBD2	CASSLRGTSGETQYF	TGTGCCAGCAGCTTGCGGGGGACTAGCGGAGAGACCCAGTACTTC
TRBV5-6	-	TRBJ2-3	TRBD1	CASSPTGQGSGTQYF	TGTGCCAGCAGCCCTACGGGACAGGGGAGCGGTACGCAGTATTTT
TRBV18	once	TRBJ2-2	-	CASSVGQRGGELFF	TGTGCCAGCTCCGTGGGGCAGAGAGGCGGGGAGCTGTTTTTT
TRBV11-1	-	TRBJ2-3	TRBD2	CASSWGTAGEQYF	TGTGCCAGCAGCTGGGGGACTGCGGGGGAACAGTATTTT
TRBV28	-	TRBJ1-2	TRBD1	CASLAGTVNYGYTF	TGTGCCAGCCTAGCCGGGACAGTTAACTATGGCTACACCTTC
TRBV5-1	-	TRBJ1-6	-	CASSWVGLAERNSPLHF	TGCGCCAGCAGCTGGGTGGGACTCGCCGAAAGGAATTCACCCCTCCACTTT
TRBV27	-	TRBJ1-2	TRBD1	CASRRQGNYGYTF	TGTGCCAGCAGAAGACAGGGAAACTATGGCTACACCTTC
TRBV27	once	TRBJ2-2	-	CASSLSGRTNTGELFF	TGTGCCAGCAGTCTCTCAGGGAGAACGAACACCGGGGAGCTGTTTTTT
TRBV2	-	TRBJ1-1	-	CASNQQGLNTEAFF	TGTGCCAGCAACCAACAGGGTCTGAACACTGAAGCTTTCTTT
TRBV9	-	TRBJ2-3	-	CASSVGSTGTDTQYF	TGTGCCAGCAGCGTAGGATCTACGGGCACAGATACGCAGTATTTT
TRBV14	-	TRBJ2-3	-	CASARGGSKVDTQYF	TGTGCCAGCGCGCGCGGAGGGAGTAAAGTAGATACGCAGTATTTT
TRBV27	-	TRBJ2-5	-	CASSTGRQETQYF	TGTGCCAGCAGTACAGGGAGGCAAGAGACCCAGTACTTC
TRBV4-1	-	TRBJ2-3	-	CASSQAGRGVSDTQYF	TGCGCCAGCAGCCAAGCGGGGAGGGGGGTGTCAGATACGCAGTATTTT
TRBV4-2	-	TRBJ2-3	-	CASSQETLSTDTQYF	TGTGCCAGCAGCCAAGAAACCCTTAGCACAGATACGCAGTATTTT
TRBV7-2	-	TRBJ2-5	TRBD2	CASSLVGGGIQEIQYF	TGTGCCAGCAGCTTAGTGGGCGGGGGGATCCAAGAGATTCAGTACTTC
TRBV4-1	many	TRBJ2-3	TRBD2	CASSRGLAGNTDTQYF	TGCGCCAGCAGCCGAGGACTAGCGGGCAATACAGATACGCAGTATTTT
TRBV6-6	-	TRBJ1-2	-	CASSYGTPVNYGYTF	TGTGCCAGCAGTTACGGGACACCGGTTAACTATGGCTACACCTTC
TRBV27	-	TRBJ2-7	TRBD2	CATKFMLAGDKQYF	TGTGCCACCAAGTTTATGCTAGCGGGAGATAAGCAGTACTTC
TRBV5-4	once	TRBJ2-1	-	CASSLTPAEQFF	TGTGCCAGCAGCTTAACGCCAGCTGAGCAGTTCTTC
TRBV30	-	TRBJ2-5	-	CAWSRGWETQYF	TGTGCCTGGAGTAGGGGATGGGAGACCCAGTACTTC
TRBV7-9	-	TRBJ1-2	-	CASSSRQGGLRGYTF	TGTGCCAGCAGCTCTAGGCAGGGTGGATTGAGGGGCTACACCTTC
TRBV18	-	TRBJ2-5	-	CASSLGLSQETQYF	TGTGCCAGCTCCCTCGGACTATCGCAAGAGACCCAGTACTTC
TRBV28	-	TRBJ2-7	-	CASKQNSYEQYF	TGTGCCAGCAAACAGAACTCCTACGAGCAGTACTTC
TRBV2	few	TRBJ1-5	TRBD1	CAGSPGQGAGNNQPQHF	TGTGCCGGAAGTCCGGGACAGGGGGCCGGCAACAATCAGCCCCAGCATTTT
TRBV2	few	TRBJ2-6	-	CASRQTVRYGANVLTF	TGTGCCAGCAGGCAGACTGTCCGATACGGGGCCAACGTCCTGACTTTC
TRBV27	-	TRBJ2-3	-	CASSPNGQPSTDTQYF	TGTGCCAGCAGCCCCAATGGACAGCCTAGCACAGATACGCAGTATTTT